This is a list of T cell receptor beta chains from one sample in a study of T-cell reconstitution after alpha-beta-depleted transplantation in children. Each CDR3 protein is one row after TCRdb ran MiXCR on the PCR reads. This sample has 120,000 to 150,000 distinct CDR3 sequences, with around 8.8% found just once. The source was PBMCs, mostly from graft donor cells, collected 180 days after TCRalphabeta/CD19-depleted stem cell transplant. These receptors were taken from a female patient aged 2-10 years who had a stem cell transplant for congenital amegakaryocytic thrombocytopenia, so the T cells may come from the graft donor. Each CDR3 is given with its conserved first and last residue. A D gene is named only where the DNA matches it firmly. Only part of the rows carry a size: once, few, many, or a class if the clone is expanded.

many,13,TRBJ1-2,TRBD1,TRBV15,TGTGCCACAATGGACAGGGCGAACTATGGCTACACCTTC,CATMDRANYGYTF
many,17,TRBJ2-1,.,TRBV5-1,TGCGCCAGCAGCAACAATCCAAGAAGCGGCCCGGAGAATGAGCAGTTCTTC,CASSNNPRSGPENEQFF
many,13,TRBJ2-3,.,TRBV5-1,TGCGCCAGCCGACAGGAGGGCACAGATACGCAGTATTTT,CASRQEGTDTQYF
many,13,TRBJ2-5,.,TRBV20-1,TGCAGTGCGGGCGGGCGGGACCTTGAGACCCAGTACTTC,CSAGGRDLETQYF
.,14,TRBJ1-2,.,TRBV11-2,TGTGCCAGCAGCTTAGGGGAGGCCGGTGGAGGCTACACCTTC,CASSLGEAGGGYTF
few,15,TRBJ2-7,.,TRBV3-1,TGTGCCAGCAGCCAATGGACATCCTCATCCCGCGAGCAGTACTTC,CASSQWTSSSREQYF
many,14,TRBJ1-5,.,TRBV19,TGTGCCAGTTGGCAAAGGGTCGGCAATCAGCCCCAGCATTTT,CASWQRVGNQPQHF
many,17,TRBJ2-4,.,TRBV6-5,TGTGCCAGCAGATACATAGGGGGAGAGATGGGCAAAAACATTCAGTACTTC,CASRYIGGEMGKNIQYF
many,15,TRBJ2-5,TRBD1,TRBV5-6,TGTGCCAGCAGCCCGGACAGGGGCATAAGAGAGACCCAGTACTTC,CASSPDRGIRETQYF
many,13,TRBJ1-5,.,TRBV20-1,TGCAGTGCTAGGGGGGGGCTCAATCAGCCCCAGCATTTT,CSARGGLNQPQHF
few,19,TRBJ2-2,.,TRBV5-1,TGCGCCAGCAGCTTGGCCCTCTGGGACAAAGACTACTACACCGGGGAGCTGTTTTTT,CASSLALWDKDYYTGELFF
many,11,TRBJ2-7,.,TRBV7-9,TGTGCCAGCAGCTCGGGGCGGGAGCAGTACTTC,CASSSGREQYF
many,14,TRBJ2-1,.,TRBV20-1,TGCAGTGCTAGAGACCCGAGCTCCTACAATGAGCAGTTCTTC,CSARDPSSYNEQFF
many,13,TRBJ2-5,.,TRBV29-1,TGCAGCGGCGAGCCGCAATTAGGAGAGACCCAGTACTTC,CSGEPQLGETQYF
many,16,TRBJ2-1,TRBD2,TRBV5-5,TGTGCCAGCAGCTCCGGGACTAGCGGTCTCTACAATGAGCAGTTCTTC,CASSSGTSGLYNEQFF
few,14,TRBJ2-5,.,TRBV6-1,TGTGCCAGCAGAAAACGTCCAGGTGAAGAGACCCAGTACTTC,CASRKRPGEETQYF
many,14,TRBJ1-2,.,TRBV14,TGTGCCAGCAGCCAAGAGCGGGCAGGGAACGGCTACACCTTC,CASSQERAGNGYTF
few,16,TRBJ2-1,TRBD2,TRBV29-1,TGCAGCGTTGAGGGGCAGGCTAGCGGGGGGTACAATGAGCAGTTCTTC,CSVEGQASGGYNEQFF
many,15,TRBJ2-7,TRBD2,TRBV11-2,TGTGCCAGCAGCTTAGACGGGAGGTCTGATTACGAGCAGTACTTC,CASSLDGRSDYEQYF
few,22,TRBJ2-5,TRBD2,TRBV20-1,TGCAGTGCTACCTTACTCAATCGCGGGACTAGCGGGAGAGGTTGGTTTGGAGAGACCCAGTACTTC,CSATLLNRGTSGRGWFGETQYF
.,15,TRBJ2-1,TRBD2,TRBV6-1,TGTGCCAGCAGTCTAAGCGGGACCCCCTACAATGAGCAGTTCTTC,CASSLSGTPYNEQFF
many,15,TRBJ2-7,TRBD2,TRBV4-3,TGCGCCAGCAGCCAAGAGCAGCTAGCGGGAGGCGAGCAGTACTTC,CASSQEQLAGGEQYF
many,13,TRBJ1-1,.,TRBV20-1,TGCAGTGCTAGAGATCGCCGGCCCACTGAAGCTTTCTTT,CSARDRRPTEAFF
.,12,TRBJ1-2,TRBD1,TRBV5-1,TGCGCCTCCGGCGGACAGGCCTATGGCTACACCTTC,CASGGQAYGYTF
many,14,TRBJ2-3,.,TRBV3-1,TGTGCCAGCAGCCAAACTAGCTCTACAGATACGCAGTATTTT,CASSQTSSTDTQYF
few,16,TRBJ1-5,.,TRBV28,TGTGCCAGCAGTTTTTGGATGGCAGGGGACAATCAGCCCCAGCATTTT,CASSFWMAGDNQPQHF
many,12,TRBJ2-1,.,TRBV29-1,TGCGCGACTTCCGACTACTACAATGAGCAGTTCTTC,CATSDYYNEQFF
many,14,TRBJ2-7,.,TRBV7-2,TGTGCCAGCAGCACCGGACCAATCTCCTACGAGCAGTACTTC,CASSTGPISYEQYF
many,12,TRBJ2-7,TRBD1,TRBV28,TGTGCCAGCAGGATGACAGGGTACGAGCAGTACTTC,CASRMTGYEQYF
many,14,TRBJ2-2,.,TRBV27,TGTGCCAGCAGTTCAGGGGCAGGCATCGGGGAGCTGTTTTTT,CASSSGAGIGELFF
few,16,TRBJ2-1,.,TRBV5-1,TGCGCCAGCAGCTTGGATGTAGCGGCATCCTACAATGAGCAGTTCTTC,CASSLDVAASYNEQFF
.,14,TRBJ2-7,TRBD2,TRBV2,TGTGCCAGCAGACCGGGACTAGCGGTTTTCGAGCAGTACTTC,CASRPGLAVFEQYF
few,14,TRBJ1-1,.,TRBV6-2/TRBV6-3,TGTGCCAGCAGTTACTCCCGGGGGAACACTGAAGCTTTCTTT,CASSYSRGNTEAFF